Listed below are T cell receptor beta chains from one sample, sequenced in a study of CD8 T cells in ankylosing spondylitis. TCRdb fed the 5' RACE reads into MiXCR, producing one record per CDR3 protein. The sample includes fewer than 250,000 distinct CDR3 sequences, roughly 32% of them seen just once. The sequencing input was blood, either unsorted or a sorted T cell fraction (not recorded which). These receptors came from a male donor with ankylosing spondylitis or in good health (not recorded which). CDR3s leave out the opening cysteine and the closing phenylalanine or tryptophan. D genes are given only for firm matches. Some rows have no size entry. The others give once, few or many, or a class for an expanded clone.

J: TRBJ2-3; D: .; size: .; V: TRBV21-1; CDR3: ASSKAWAGRDTQY
J: TRBJ2-7; D: TRBD2; size: few; V: TRBV25-1; CDR3: ASSERPGLAGAQTYEQY
J: TRBJ2-3; D: TRBD1; size: .; V: TRBV12-3/TRBV12-4; CDR3: ASSIQGTQY
J: TRBJ1-4; D: .; size: few; V: TRBV4-1; CDR3: ASSQGTVDVEKLF
J: TRBJ1-2; D: .; size: many; V: TRBV6-4; CDR3: ASNYRYGYT
J: TRBJ2-7; D: TRBD2; size: .; V: TRBV12-3/TRBV12-4; CDR3: ASGTSGSYEQY
J: TRBJ2-1; D: TRBD2; size: .; V: TRBV20-1; CDR3: SAQGALAGGPYEQF
J: TRBJ2-1; D: .; size: .; V: TRBV3-1; CDR3: ASSRGRHLDEQF
J: TRBJ2-5; D: .; size: many; V: TRBV29-1; CDR3: SVDRGLEQTQY
J: TRBJ2-2; D: .; size: .; V: TRBV7-9; CDR3: ASSSNTRLTGELF
J: TRBJ2-7; D: .; size: few; V: TRBV12-3/TRBV12-4; CDR3: ASSPRTASEQY
J: TRBJ2-1; D: .; size: many; V: TRBV12-3/TRBV12-4; CDR3: ASSFGQASYNEQF
J: TRBJ2-5; D: .; size: few; V: TRBV7-2; CDR3: ASSSATSAETQY
J: TRBJ2-1; D: .; size: few; V: TRBV4-2; CDR3: ASSQVITRGNPFYEQF
J: TRBJ2-1; D: .; size: .; V: TRBV5-5; CDR3: ASSLLADSYNEQF
J: TRBJ2-7; D: .; size: .; V: TRBV15; CDR3: ATSRGAHSSSYEQY
J: TRBJ1-2; D: .; size: once; V: TRBV20-1; CDR3: SARAHGGLDGYT
J: TRBJ1-1; D: .; size: .; V: TRBV20-1; CDR3: SALTSTEAF
J: TRBJ2-7; D: .; size: few; V: TRBV29-1; CDR3: SVDSTDGNYEQY
J: TRBJ1-2; D: .; size: .; V: TRBV12-3/TRBV12-4; CDR3: ASRDTRGYGYT
J: TRBJ2-7; D: TRBD1; size: .; V: TRBV6-1; CDR3: ASSSTGGRYEQY
J: TRBJ2-7; D: .; size: once; V: TRBV6-1; CDR3: ASSEAYRATTYEQY
J: TRBJ2-3; D: .; size: few; V: TRBV29-1; CDR3: SVSGAGTDTQY
J: TRBJ1-4; D: .; size: .; V: TRBV5-1; CDR3: ASSLGQVPYEKLF
J: TRBJ2-3; D: .; size: few; V: TRBV7-2; CDR3: ASSLVPGLADTQY
J: TRBJ2-7; D: TRBD2; size: .; V: TRBV11-2; CDR3: ASSLALAEWEQY
J: TRBJ2-5; D: TRBD2; size: .; V: TRBV20-1; CDR3: SARGSGGHQETQY
J: TRBJ2-5; D: .; size: few; V: TRBV20-1; CDR3: SASEGTQETQY
J: TRBJ2-1; D: TRBD1; size: few; V: TRBV11-2; CDR3: ASSYTGGRGF
J: TRBJ2-5; D: TRBD1; size: .; V: TRBV12-3/TRBV12-4; CDR3: ASRDRILKTQY
J: TRBJ2-2; D: TRBD2; size: .; V: TRBV5-5; CDR3: ASSLGTRVTGELF
J: TRBJ1-1; D: .; size: .; V: TRBV10-3; CDR3: AISDRDLSGPEAF
J: TRBJ2-1; D: TRBD2; size: .; V: TRBV4-1; CDR3: ASSVLHSAGVYNEQF
J: TRBJ2-1; D: .; size: .; V: TRBV5-1; CDR3: ASSLAPGGGEQF
J: TRBJ2-3; D: .; size: .; V: TRBV28; CDR3: ASSHTDTQY
J: TRBJ2-1; D: TRBD2; size: .; V: TRBV12-3/TRBV12-4; CDR3: ASSLVLAGGGNEQF
J: TRBJ2-7; D: .; size: many; V: TRBV28; CDR3: ASSPRTYEQY
J: TRBJ1-1; D: .; size: .; V: TRBV29-1; CDR3: SPPAGDTEAF
J: TRBJ2-1; D: TRBD2; size: .; V: TRBV6-1; CDR3: ASSERGLPGSYNEQF
J: TRBJ2-2; D: TRBD2; size: many; V: TRBV20-1; CDR3: SARPLAGSSYTGELF
J: TRBJ2-1; D: TRBD2; size: once; V: TRBV25-1; CDR3: ASGLAGGHNEQF